The 15 T cell receptor beta chains listed next were all sequenced from one sample in a study of T-cell reconstitution after alpha-beta-depleted transplantation in children. The authors prepared the TCRbeta library with unique molecular identifiers. TCRdb re-analysed the PCR reads in MiXCR, keeping a single row per CDR3 protein. This sample has fewer than 700,000 distinct CDR3 sequences, with 10% to 15% found just once. Material: PBMCs, mostly from graft donor cells, obtained 360 days after TCRalphabeta/CD19-depleted stem cell transplant. The source is a male patient under 18 who had a stem cell transplant for acute myeloid leukemia, so the T cells may come from the graft donor.

The CDR3 coding sequence is TGTGCCAGCAGCGAACAGGGATCGTACTACAATGAGCAGTTCTTC. It yields the protein CASSEQGSYYNEQFF. The chain couples TRBV7-8 to TRBJ2-1, with D possibly being TRBD1 (6 bases). The CDR3 sequence is 15 residues long. V was cut by 5 bases and J by 3 bases, with 14 bases left in between. Germline V gene sequence: CDR1 SGHVS, CDR2 FQNEAQ.

This clonotype was recorded at least ten times. The chain combines TRBV6-1 with TRBJ2-7; the match to TRBD1 covers 7 bases. V shed 6 bases, J shed 0 bases, and the junction held 5 bases outside the gene matches. CDR3 length equals 14 residues. Germline CDR1 reads MNHNS; CDR2 reads SASEGT. The CDR3 protein is CASSRQGSSYEQYF. CDR3 sequence (DNA): TGTGCCAGCAGCCGACAGGGAAGCTCCTACGAGCAGTACTTC.

The J gene is TRBJ2-2, the V gene TRBV3-1; 7 bases fit TRBD1. This CDR3 comprises 16 residues. CDR1 and CDR2 from the germline V gene are LGHDT and YNNKEL (reference sequence). V lost 4 bases and J lost 1; bases outside the gene matches: 6. The CDR3, as DNA: TGTGCCAGCAGCCCTAGGGGGCAGGTGAACACCGGGGAGCTGTTTTTT. This translates into CASSPRGQVNTGELFF.

This clonotype has just a few counts. The chain joins TRBV13 to TRBJ2-1; 11 bases are a match to TRBD2. Unmatched junction bases numbered 5, after V lost 5 bases and J lost 5 bases. Germline lookup yields CDR1 PRHDT and CDR2 FYEKMQ (reference sequence). CDR3 size: 15 residues. CDR3 region: CASSPVAGGNNEQFF. Written as DNA, the CDR3 is TGTGCCAGCAGCCCGGTAGCGGGAGGGAACAATGAGCAGTTCTTC.

CDR3 residues: CASSVKGQVIAGELFF. The CDR3 bases are TGTGCCAGCAGTGTTAAGGGACAGGTTATCGCCGGGGAGCTGTTTTTT. The J gene is TRBJ2-2, the V gene TRBV6-1; 8 bases agree with TRBD1. With V trimmed by 4 bases and J by 6 bases, 10 bases remained unmatched. Germline CDR1 MNHNS, CDR2 SASEGT. This CDR3 contains 16 residues.

This clonotype was counted a few times. This chain joins TRBV25-1 and TRBJ2-7; 8 bases agree with TRBD1. Germline assignment: CDR1 MGHDK and CDR2 SYGVNS. V lost 7 bases and J lost 3; bases outside the gene matches: 5. There are 13 residues in the CDR3. CDR3 nucleotides: TGTGCCAGCACTAGGACAGGGATCTACGAGCAGTACTTC. Its protein product is CASTRTGIYEQYF.

This clonotype was recorded at least ten times. The V and J genes are TRBV19 and TRBJ2-1; 12 bases align to TRBD2. The germline gives CDR1 LNHDA, CDR2 SQIVND (reference sequence). J gave up 4 bases and V 0 bases, and 1 base lay outside the gene matches. CDR3 length equals 16 residues. CDR3 protein: CASSIDTSGRYNEQFF. The CDR3 coding sequence is TGTGCCAGTAGTATAGATACTAGCGGGAGGTACAATGAGCAGTTCTTC.

This clonotype was observed many times. The J gene is TRBJ2-7, the V gene TRBV5-1; TRBD1 matches at 7 bases. The germline gives CDR1 SGHRS, CDR2 YFSETQ. CDR3 length: 14 residues. Germline trimming cut 3 bases from V and 4 bases from J; bases unmatched to any gene: 7. The CDR3 bases are TGCGCCAGCAGCTCTCGGACAGGTGCATACGAGCAGTACTTC. This encodes CASSSRTGAYEQYF.

J is TRBJ2-1 and V is TRBV15; no reliable D call. V shed 1 base and J shed 6 bases, with 10 bases lying between them. Germline loops: CDR1 LNHNV, CDR2 YYDKDF (reference sequence). The CDR3 consists of 14 residues. The CDR3 is CATSRGGVRNEQFF. CDR3 DNA: TGTGCCACCAGCAGAGGGGGTGTCCGCAATGAGCAGTTCTTC.

Many counts were recorded for this clonotype. The V and J genes are TRBV29-1 and TRBJ2-4; D may be TRBD1 or TRBD2 (6 bases each). The length of the CDR3 is 13 residues. Per germline, CDR1 SQVTM and CDR2 ANQGSEA. The germline V and J ends were trimmed by 0 bases and 8 bases, with 11 bases remaining between them. The chain's CDR3 is CSVEDLRGDIQYF. CDR3 sequence (DNA): TGCAGCGTTGAAGATCTAAGGGGGGACATTCAGTACTTC.

This clonotype was observed a few times. The chain joins TRBV23-1 to TRBJ2-7; 7 bases are shared with TRBD1. TRBV23-1 is an ORF, with its function uncertain. This CDR3 has 18 residues. V lost 7 bases and J lost 0; bases outside the gene matches: 18. CDR3 DNA: TGCGCCAGCACCCTAAGACAGGGAGCCGCTCTGTCCTCCTACGAGCAGTACTTC. Its translation is CASTLRQGAALSSYEQYF.

V usage is TRBV5-1 and J usage is TRBJ2-1, with 8 bases identical to TRBD2. Germline assignment: CDR1 SGHRS and CDR2 YFSETQ. The CDR3 length is 15 residues. V lost 4 bases, J lost 2 bases, and 5 bases stayed unmatched. The CDR3 here is CASSITSGTYNEQFF. The CDR3 nucleotides read TGCGCCAGCAGCATTACTAGCGGAACCTACAATGAGCAGTTCTTC.

The chain is built from TRBV28 and TRBJ2-1, with 8 positions matching TRBD2. CDR3 length: 16 residues. The trim removed 4 bases at V and 8 bases at J, leaving 13 bases unmatched. CDR1 is MDHEN and CDR2 is SYDVKM in the germline V gene. In DNA, the CDR3 is TGTGCCAGCAGTTCGAGGACTAGCCCCTGGCCCGATGAGCAGTTCTTC. Translating it yields CASSSRTSPWPDEQFF.

The genes are TRBV7-3 and TRBJ2-7; TRBD2 matches 11 bases. Germline trimming cut 2 bases from V and 3 bases from J; bases unmatched to any gene: 3. Germline-derived CDR1 and CDR2 are SGHTA and FQGTGA. The CDR3 runs 15 residues. CDR3 bases: TGTGCCAGCAGCTTACACGGACTAGCGGGCTACGAGCAGTACTTC. Translation gives CASSLHGLAGYEQYF.

The chain links TRBV20-1 to TRBJ2-2; the D gene could be TRBD1 or TRBD2 (5 bases each). This CDR3 has 15 residues. The germline V and J ends were trimmed by 3 bases and 0 bases, with 11 bases remaining between them. Germline lookup yields CDR1 DFQATT and CDR2 SNEGSKA (reference sequence). The CDR3 bases are TGCAGTGCTAGTGGGGGATACGCGAACACCGGGGAGCTGTTTTTT. Amino acids: CSASGGYANTGELFF.